This entry features one T cell receptor (beta chain) sequence. CDR1 SGHNT and CDR2 YYREEE come from the germline V gene (reference sequence). The CDR3 loop spans 12 amino acids. The ends were cut back, 1 base at V and 4 bases at J, with 6 bases in the middle. Produced via immunoSEQ multiplex PCR; TCRdb's table is partial and in-frame only. This table holds 65,000 to 70,000 clones, 90% to 95% found once. This specimen belongs to a study of shared T cell receptors in the human thymus. This sequence was found in a human donor. What was sequenced was thymocytes. The rearrangement links TRBV5-4 to TRBJ2-7, with D hard to call. The CDR3 sequence is CASSLIVYEQYF. In DNA, the CDR3 is TGTGCCAGCAGCTTGATTGTTTACGAGCAGTACTTC.